This T cell receptor beta chain was identified in a study of blood T cell repertoires in COVID-19. On the study more broadly: Whether acute or convalescent, the COVID-19 samples came from the United States, Italy and Spain.

Germline values: CDR1 SGHNT, CDR2 YENEEA. This CDR3 comprises 15 residues. The V segment lost 5 bases and the J segment 0 bases; nucleotides outside the gene matches: 4. Here immunoSEQ multiplex PCR was the method, and the copy in TCRdb shows in-frame clones only, minus some. The repertoire holds approximately 280,000 clones, with approximately 83% as singletons. The V call is TRBV11-3, the J call TRBJ2-1; 7 nucleotides line up with TRBD1. The clonotype was recovered from a woman in her 70s with acute or convalescent COVID-19. What was sequenced was peripheral blood. CDR3 residues: CASSTGQDSYNEQFF. The CDR3 nucleotides are TGTGCCAGCAGCACAGGACAGGACTCCTACAATGAGCAGTTCTTC. Drawing the rest from reference TRBV11-3 and TRBJ2-1, the complete variable domain is EAGVVQSPRYKIIEKKQPVAFWCNPISGHNTLYWYLQNLGQGPELLIRYENEEAVDDSQLPKDRFSAERLKGVDSTLKIQPAELGDSAVYLCASSTGQDSYNEQFFGPGTRLTVL.